This is a list of T cell receptor beta chains from one sample in a study of post-analysis software for immune sequencing data. From the PCR reads, TCRdb called clonotypes with MiXCR, one entry per CDR3 protein. The table has 450,000 to 650,000 distinct CDR3 sequences, around 44% seen once. The specimen was blood. These receptors were collected from a girl aged 10 to 17 with multiple sclerosis. CDR3s include the opening cysteine and the closing phenylalanine or tryptophan. Fields, in order: V gene, J gene, clone size, D gene, CDR3 protein, CDR3 DNA. The D gene is left open where the match is weak. Only part of the rows carry a size: once, few, many, or a class if the clone is expanded.

TRBV5-1	TRBJ1-1	.	.	CASTPSSYMNTEAFF	TGCGCCAGCACCCCAAGCTCCTACATGAACACTGAAGCTTTCTTT
TRBV20-1	TRBJ2-1	few	TRBD1	CSATTGRSSYNEQFF	TGCAGTGCTACGACAGGGCGATCCTCCTACAATGAGCAGTTCTTC
TRBV3-1	TRBJ2-3	.	TRBD1	CASSRPRTGTPTDTQYF	TGTGCCAGCAGCCGGCCCCGGACAGGGACTCCCACAGATACGCAGTATTTT
TRBV13	TRBJ2-7	few	TRBD1	CASGTGNYEQYF	TGTGCCAGCGGGACAGGGAACTACGAGCAGTACTTC
TRBV2	TRBJ1-2	.	.	CASRKAHKANYGCTF	TGTGCCAGCAGAAAAGCCCATAAAGCTAACTATGGCTGCACCTTC
TRBV5-1	TRBJ2-7	many	.	CASSLGGASSYEQYF	TGTGCCAGCAGCCTGGGGGGGGCAAGCTCCTACGAGCAGTACTTC
TRBV4-1	TRBJ2-7	.	TRBD1	CASSPTRQGVNEQYF	TGCGCCAGCAGCCCGACTCGACAGGGGGTTAACGAGCAGTACTTC
TRBV14	TRBJ2-3	few	.	CASSLGDTLTDTQYF	TGTGCCAGCAGCCTTGGGGACACTCTCACAGATACGCAGTATTTT
TRBV12-3/TRBV12-4	TRBJ2-1	.	TRBD2	CASSFPSGANEQFF	TGTGCCAGCAGTTTCCCCAGCGGGGCCAATGAGCAGTTCTTC
TRBV7-9	TRBJ2-7	.	.	CASSSPLVSGSSYEQYF	TGTGCCAGCAGCTCCCCCTTGGTGAGCGGAAGCTCCTACGAGCAGTACTTC
TRBV4-1	TRBJ1-2	.	TRBD1	CASSRTGTGLYGYTF	TGCGCCAGCAGCCGGACGGGGACAGGCCTCTATGGCTACACCTTC
TRBV6-1	TRBJ2-3	few	.	CASSAQGPDTQYF	TGTGCCAGCAGTGCACAGGGTCCAGATACGCAGTATTTT
TRBV20-1	TRBJ2-7	few	.	CSARGVREQYF	TGCAGTGCTAGGGGGGTAAGAGAGCAGTACTTC
TRBV7-9	TRBJ2-3	.	TRBD1	CASSPTGFGDTQYF	TGTGCCAGCAGCCCGACAGGGTTTGGAGATACGCAGTATTTT
TRBV12-3/TRBV12-4	TRBJ2-7	.	.	CASSLGTLDEQYF	TGTGCCAGCAGTTTAGGGACCCTCGACGAGCAGTACTTC
TRBV24-1	TRBJ1-1	.	.	CATSDLRGSAFF	TGTGCCACCAGTGATTTGAGGGGATCAGCTTTCTTT
TRBV7-6	TRBJ1-2	.	TRBD1	CASSEDRDRDYGYTF	TGTGCCAGCAGCGAAGACAGGGACAGGGACTATGGCTACACCTTC
TRBV6-1	TRBJ2-5	.	.	CASMGARETQYF	TGTGCCAGCATGGGGGCTAGGGAGACCCAGTACTTC
TRBV20-1	TRBJ2-1	few	.	CSARGGFYNEQFF	TGCAGTGCTAGAGGGGGTTTTTACAATGAGCAGTTCTTC
TRBV24-1	TRBJ2-1	once	.	CATSAIGGSRSSEQFF	TGTGCCACCAGTGCCATAGGGGGGAGTAGGAGTAGTGAGCAGTTCTTC
TRBV20-1	TRBJ2-3	.	.	CSAPGLHTQYF	TGCAGTGCTCCGGGACTGCATACGCAGTATTTT
TRBV7-9	TRBJ1-1	.	.	CASSLIHSEAFF	TGTGCCAGCAGCTTAATCCATAGTGAAGCTTTCTTT
TRBV28	TRBJ2-7	.	.	CASSAGLSYEQYF	TGTGCCAGCAGTGCGGGACTTTCCTACGAGCAGTACTTC
TRBV7-2	TRBJ2-7	few	TRBD2	CASSFETSGFYEQYF	TGTGCCAGCAGCTTTGAGACTAGCGGGTTTTACGAGCAGTACTTC
TRBV12-3/TRBV12-4	TRBJ1-3	.	.	CASSLSGSGNTIYF	TGTGCCAGCAGTTTATCCGGGTCTGGAAACACCATATATTTT
TRBV5-5	TRBJ2-1	few	TRBD1	CASSDGQGDNEQFF	TGTGCCAGCAGCGACGGACAGGGGGATAATGAGCAGTTCTTC
TRBV20-1	TRBJ2-1	.	.	CSASGYLYNEQFF	TGCAGTGCTAGCGGATACCTTTACAATGAGCAGTTCTTC
TRBV12-3/TRBV12-4	TRBJ2-1	.	.	CASKESIPGEGKSDNEQFF	TGTGCCAGCAAGGAGTCTATTCCGGGAGAAGGCAAATCCGACAATGAGCAGTTCTTC
TRBV3-1	TRBJ1-6	few	.	CASSGAGKNSPLHF	TGTGCCAGCTCTGGAGCAGGGAAAAATTCACCCCTCCACTTT
TRBV14	TRBJ2-7	few	TRBD2	CASSRTSGSFLFEQYF	TGTGCCAGCAGCCGAACTAGCGGGAGCTTTCTATTCGAGCAGTACTTC
TRBV24-1	TRBJ2-3	.	.	CATSDPTRPHTDTQYF	TGTGCCACCAGTGATCCGACACGGCCCCACACAGATACGCAGTATTTT
TRBV7-2	TRBJ2-3	few	.	CASSLDFGTQYF	TGTGCCAGCAGCTTAGACTTTGGTACGCAGTATTTT
TRBV6-5	TRBJ1-5	.	.	CASSSIQGQGNQPQHF	TGTGCCAGCAGTTCCATCCAGGGCCAGGGCAATCAGCCCCAGCATTTT
TRBV5-4	TRBJ2-3	.	.	CASSLLGNTDTQYF	TGTGCCAGCAGCCTATTAGGGAACACAGATACGCAGTATTTT
TRBV9	TRBJ2-6	few	.	CASSGGGRVGANVLTF	TGTGCCAGCAGCGGGGGCGGGCGCGTAGGGGCCAACGTCCTGACTTTC
TRBV12-3/TRBV12-4	TRBJ2-1	.	TRBD2	CASSFRTSSYNEQFF	TGTGCCAGCAGTTTCCGGACTAGCTCCTACAATGAGCAGTTCTTC
TRBV5-1	TRBJ2-5	few	.	CASKYTGGPLETQYF	TGCGCCAGCAAATACACCGGGGGCCCGTTAGAGACCCAGTACTTC
TRBV5-1	TRBJ2-7	.	.	CASSSRDLGFSEQYF	TGCGCCAGCAGCTCACGGGACCTCGGGTTCTCCGAGCAGTACTTC
TRBV5-1	TRBJ1-2	.	TRBD1	CASSLEGQNTF	TGCGCCAGCAGCTTGGAGGGACAGAACACCTTC
TRBV7-2	TRBJ2-1	few	TRBD2	CASSKGLAGGLSYNEQFF	TGTGCCAGCAGCAAGGGACTAGCGGGGGGACTTTCCTACAATGAGCAGTTCTTC
TRBV6-1	TRBJ1-5	.	.	CVSTYGRYSNQPQHF	TGTGTCAGCACCTATGGGCGCTATAGCAATCAGCCCCAGCATTTT
TRBV12-3/TRBV12-4	TRBJ1-4	.	.	CASSLSGSWANEKLFF	TGTGCCAGCAGTTTGTCCGGGAGCTGGGCTAATGAAAAACTGTTTTTT
TRBV20-1	TRBJ2-1	once	.	CGASGGSYNEQFF	TGCGGTGCTAGTGGAGGCTCCTACAATGAGCAGTTCTTC
TRBV10-3	TRBJ1-1	.	TRBD1	CAISDRGFNTEAFF	TGTGCCATCAGTGACAGGGGGTTTAACACTGAAGCTTTCTTT
TRBV7-2	TRBJ2-1	few	TRBD2	CASSFRASGRDEQFF	TGTGCCAGCAGCTTTCGGGCTAGCGGGAGGGATGAGCAGTTCTTC
TRBV5-1	TRBJ1-2	.	.	CASSFEGFNGYTF	TGCGCCAGCAGCTTCGAAGGGTTTAATGGCTACACCTTC
TRBV12-3/TRBV12-4	TRBJ2-7	few	.	CASSSPALSSYEQYF	TGTGCCAGCAGTTCCCCAGCGTTGAGCTCCTACGAGCAGTACTTC
TRBV29-1	TRBJ2-7	.	TRBD2	CSVEVGGGSSYEQYF	TGCAGCGTTGAAGTTGGCGGGGGGAGCTCCTACGAGCAGTACTTC
TRBV12-3/TRBV12-4	TRBJ2-3	few	TRBD2	CASSPGGLDTQYF	TGTGCCAGCAGTCCGGGGGGATTGGATACGCAGTATTTT
TRBV5-1	TRBJ1-2	few	.	CASSPAIGDMGGYTF	TGCGCCAGCAGCCCGGCTATCGGGGACATGGGAGGCTACACCTTC